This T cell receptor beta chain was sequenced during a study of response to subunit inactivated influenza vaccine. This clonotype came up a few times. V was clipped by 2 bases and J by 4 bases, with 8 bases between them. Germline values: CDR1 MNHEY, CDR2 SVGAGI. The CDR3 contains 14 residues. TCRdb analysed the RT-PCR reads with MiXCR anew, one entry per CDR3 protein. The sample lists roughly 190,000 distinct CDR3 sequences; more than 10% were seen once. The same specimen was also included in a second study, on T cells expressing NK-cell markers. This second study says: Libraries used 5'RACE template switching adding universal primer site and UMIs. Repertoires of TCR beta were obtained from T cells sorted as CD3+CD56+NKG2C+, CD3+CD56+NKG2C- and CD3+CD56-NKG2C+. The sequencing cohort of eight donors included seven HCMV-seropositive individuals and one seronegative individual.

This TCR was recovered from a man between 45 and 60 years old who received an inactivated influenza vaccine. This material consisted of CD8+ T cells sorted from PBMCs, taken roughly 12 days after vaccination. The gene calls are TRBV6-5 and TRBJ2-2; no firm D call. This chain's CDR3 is CASSYTSTTGELFF. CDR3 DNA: TGTGCCAGCAGTTACACGTCTACCACCGGGGAGCTGTTTTTT.